This TCR beta chain was recorded in a study of shared clonotypes between healthy human individuals. About the study: The study drew on two women and three men aged 18 to 49 as donors. Points from the study as a whole: Sampling used blood alone; tissue repertoires probably differ.

The CDR3 is made up of 12 amino acids. Germline V lookup: CDR1 SNHLY, CDR2 FYNNEI. Between the trimmed V and J ends, which lost 3 bases and 7 bases, there was a span of 7 bases. On this clone itself: What it recognizes is unknown.

TCRdb's copy holds only in-frame clones and misses some; the assay was immunoSEQ multiplex PCR. Counted here are 1.4 million or so clones, about 98.5% occurring once; the ten biggest clones make up 0.3% to 0.45%. Into CD45RA+ naive and CD45RA-negative memory subsets, the CD4+ cells were split. This TCR was recovered from a man aged 25-45 years in good health. What was sequenced was naive CD4+ T cells sorted from blood. Subset defined: CD45RA+ positively selected. This chain links TRBV2 with TRBJ2-1, with D unresolved. CDR3 in DNA: TGTGCCAGCAGTGATCCCCCGAATGAGCAGTTCTTC. Translating it yields CASSDPPNEQFF.